The 24 T cell receptor beta chains below come from one sample, sequenced in a study of cytomegalovirus exposure and HLA in healthy donors. A multiplex PCR was run with 60 Vbeta primers and 13 Jbeta primers. Profiled with immunoSEQ multiplex PCR; TCRdb holds only in-frame clones, not every one. The table has about 92,000 clones, almost 85% seen once. Material for sequencing was PBMCs. The receptors originated from a woman aged 18-29 years in good health and CMV-seropositive.

The chain joins TRBV7-6 to TRBJ2-3; no clear D gene. The CDR3 covers 12 residues. CDR1 and CDR2 from the germline V gene are SGHVS and FNYEAQ. The germline V and J ends were trimmed by 5 bases and 2 bases, with 5 bases remaining between them. The CDR3 protein is CASSIYTDTQYF. In DNA form, the CDR3 reads TGTGCCAGCAGCATATACACAGATACGCAGTATTTT.

The chain uses TRBV27 and TRBJ2-6; tentatively, D is TRBD1 (6 bases). Germline loops: CDR1 MNHEY, CDR2 SMNVEV (reference sequence). CDR3 length: 18 residues. V was clipped by 4 bases and J by 2 bases, with 18 bases between them. The CDR3 DNA reads TGTGCCAGCAGTTCCCCCGGGACAAGGTACCCTGGGGCCAACGTCCTGACTTTC. Translated, it gives CASSSPGTRYPGANVLTF.

The V gene is TRBV2, the J gene TRBJ2-1; tentatively, D is TRBD2 (6 bases). This CDR3 is built from 14 residues. Germline CDR1 reads SNHLY; CDR2 reads FYNNEI. Trimming removed 7 bases from V and 2 bases from J, with 12 bases in between. The CDR3 DNA reads as TGTGCCAGCAAGATGACGGGGGCCTACAATGAGCAGTTCTTC. This sequence encodes CASKMTGAYNEQFF.

In its sample, this clone was seen once. The chain couples TRBV7-9 to TRBJ2-5; 7 positions agree with TRBD2. The CDR3 has 16 amino acids. J was trimmed by 5 bases and V by 4 bases; bases with no gene match: 13. The V gene's germline CDR1 is SEHNR and CDR2 FQNEAQ (reference sequence). The CDR3 DNA reads as TGTGCCAGCAGCTGGCTACTAGCGCAGGCGTTGGAGACCCAGTACTTC. Its translation: CASSWLLAQALETQYF.

This clone has only a few counts. This sequence is one base from a far larger clone and is likely a read error. The V gene is TRBV2, the J gene TRBJ2-7; tentative D call: TRBD1 (6 bases). The V and J ends lost 6 bases and 6 bases respectively, with 18 bases between them. Germline V CDR1 and CDR2: SNHLY, FYNNEI. The CDR3 is 14 residues long. In DNA, the CDR3 is TGTGCCAGCAGGAAGGACAGCGGTTTCTCCGAGCAGTACTTC. Its translation is CASRKDSGFSEQYF. Drawing the rest from reference TRBV2 and TRBJ2-7, the complete variable domain is EPEVTQTPSHQVTQMGQEVILRCVPISNHLYFYWYRQILGQKVEFLVSFYNNEISEKSEIFDDQFSVERPDGSNFTLKIRSTKLEDSAMYFCASRKDSGFSEQYFGPGTRLTVT.

This chain uses TRBV2 with TRBJ1-3; 7 bases line up with TRBD1. Germline V CDR1 and CDR2: SNHLY, FYNNEI. CDR3 length: 12 amino acids. V dropped 10 bases and J dropped 3; count of bases not matched to a gene: 3. Here the CDR3 reads CAKSGGGNTIYF. The CDR3 DNA follows: TGTGCCAAATCAGGGGGTGGAAACACCATATATTTT.

This chain uses TRBV6-1 with TRBJ2-2, with D possibly TRBD2 on 6 matching bases. CDR3 size: 18 residues. V was clipped by 0 bases and J by 6 bases, with 20 bases between them. CDR1 MNHNS and CDR2 SASEGT come from the germline V gene. The CDR3 loop is CASSEAPGLNPMSGELFF. CDR3 DNA sequence: TGTGCCAGCAGTGAAGCACCGGGACTCAACCCCATGTCCGGGGAGCTGTTTTTT.

The rearrangement links TRBV7-6 to TRBJ2-7; 8 bases line up with TRBD2. V lost 3 bases, J lost 3 bases, and 1 base stayed unmatched. CDR3 length: 13 residues. Per the germline V gene, CDR1 is SGHVS and CDR2 is FNYEAQ. The CDR3 DNA reads as TGTGCCAGCAGCTTCGGGGGGGTCTACGAGCAGTACTTC. This codes for CASSFGGVYEQYF.

This chain uses TRBV5-1 with TRBJ2-2; 7 bases fit TRBD1. The CDR3 has 16 residues. Germline V gene sequence: CDR1 SGHRS, CDR2 YFSETQ. With V trimmed by 7 bases and J by 2 bases, 11 bases remained unmatched. CDR3 sequence reads: CASPLTGVANTGELFF. In nucleotides, the CDR3 is TGCGCCAGCCCTTTAACAGGGGTGGCTAACACCGGGGAGCTGTTTTTT.

This clone appeared a few times. This chain joins TRBV6-5 and TRBJ1-4; 10 nucleotides agree with TRBD1. After removal of 5 bases from V and 6 bases from J, the junction contained 3 bases not matched to a gene. The CDR3 length is 14 residues. CDR1 is MNHEY, CDR2 SVGAGI, per germline. The CDR3 DNA reads as TGTGCCAGCAGTCGACAGGGGGCGCATGAAAAACTGTTTTTT. As protein: CASSRQGAHEKLFF.

The J gene is TRBJ1-4, the V gene TRBV15, with D possibly being TRBD1 (6 bases). Germline V lookup: CDR1 LNHNV, CDR2 YYDKDF (reference sequence). V shed 0 bases and J shed 8 bases, with 13 bases lying between them. The CDR3 has 15 amino acids. CDR3 amino acids: CATSREAGEGEKLFF. The DNA for the CDR3 is TGTGCCACCAGCAGAGAAGCAGGGGAAGGCGAAAAACTGTTTTTT. Variable domain in full (rest from reference TRBV15 and TRBJ1-4): DAMVIQNPRYQVTQFGKPVTLSCSQTLNHNVMYWYQQKSSQAPKLLFHYYDKDFNNEADTPDNFQSRRPNTSFCFLDIRSPGLGDTAMYLCATSREAGEGEKLFFGSGTQLSVL.

CDR3 DNA: TGTGCCAGCAGTAAGCCGATGACGGTGGGCACTAATCAGCCCCAGCATTTT. This sequence encodes CASSKPMTVGTNQPQHF. V and J are TRBV28 and TRBJ1-5; D gene unclear. In germline, CDR1 is MDHEN, CDR2 SYDVKM. V lost 5 bases to trimming and J lost 4 bases, with 21 bases between them. CDR3 length equals 17 residues. The variable domain in full, completed from reference TRBV28 and TRBJ1-5, reads DVKVTQSSRYLVKRTGEKVFLECVQDMDHENMFWYRQDPGLGLRLIYFSYDVKMKEKGDIPEGYSVSREKKERFSLILESASTNQTSMYLCASSKPMTVGTNQPQHFGDGTRLSIL.

The chain uses TRBV2 and TRBJ1-2; a possible D gene is TRBD1 (6 bases). The V gene's germline CDR1 is SNHLY and CDR2 FYNNEI. The CDR3 sequence is 13 residues long. The V end lost 2 bases, the J end lost 7 bases, and 11 bases lay between the germline ends. The CDR3 loop reads CASSESARGGYTF. Written as DNA, the CDR3 is TGTGCCAGCAGTGAATCGGCCAGGGGTGGCTACACCTTC.

The genes are TRBV5-3 and TRBJ1-2, with no clear D. TRBV5-3 belongs to the ORF category, with a function that is uncertain. This CDR3 comprises 14 residues. Trimming removed 4 bases from V and 7 bases from J, with 17 bases in between. CDR3 sequence: CARSTCTLLGGYTF. CDR3 sequence (DNA): TGTGCCAGAAGCACCTGCACCCTACTCGGTGGCTACACCTTC.

The J gene is TRBJ1-1, the V gene TRBV5-1; D unresolved. V was cut by 0 bases and J by 9 bases, with 12 bases left in between. There are 13 residues in the CDR3. Germline loops: CDR1 SGHRS, CDR2 YFSETQ. The CDR3 protein is CASSLAGVTQAFF. In nucleotides, the CDR3 is TGCGCCAGCAGCTTGGCCGGGGTAACCCAAGCTTTCTTT.

This rearrangement joins TRBV30 to TRBJ1-1; D uncertain. This CDR3 comprises 15 residues. Germline V gene sequence: CDR1 GTSNPN, CDR2 SVGIG (reference sequence). Trimming left V 2 bases short and J 0 bases short, with 13 bases between. DNA for the CDR3: TGTGCCTGGAGTCATACGAGGAGAGTGAACACTGAAGCTTTCTTT. Amino acids: CAWSHTRRVNTEAFF.

CDR3 sequence (DNA): TGTGCCAGCCAAGGGACAGTAAATAGCAATCAGCCCCAGCATTTT. Amino acid sequence: CASQGTVNSNQPQHF. V usage is TRBV2 and J usage is TRBJ1-5; 7 nucleotides agree with TRBD1. CDR1 SNHLY and CDR2 FYNNEI come from the germline V gene. Trimming at V came to 8 bases and at J to 0 bases, leaving 7 bases not matched to a gene. The CDR3 has 15 amino acids.

This clone appeared once. J is TRBJ2-7 and V is TRBV6-1, with TRBD2 matching over 14 bases. Looked up from germline, CDR1 is MNHNS and CDR2 is SASEGT. Trimming at V came to 2 bases and at J to 4 bases, leaving 19 bases not matched to a gene. The CDR3 loop spans 21 amino acids. For the CDR3, the DNA is TGTGCCAGCAGTGAACCACCATCCGGGACTAGCGGGAGCTTTTTTAGGTACGAGCAGTACTTC. This codes for CASSEPPSGTSGSFFRYEQYF.

The gene calls are TRBV7-8 and TRBJ2-3; D is unresolved. This CDR3 contains 12 residues. With 5 bases removed from V and 4 bases from J, the gap between germline ends came to 7 bases. Germline-derived CDR1 and CDR2 are SGHVS and FQNEAQ. CDR3 protein: CASSNEADTQYF. The CDR3, as DNA: TGTGCCAGCAGCAACGAGGCAGATACGCAGTATTTT.

This rearrangement joins TRBV15 to TRBJ2-7; TRBD2 might be the D (7 bases). This CDR3 has 15 amino acids. V was trimmed by 8 bases and J by 0 bases, leaving 17 bases between them. Germline V gene data show CDR1 as LNHNV and CDR2 as YYDKDF (reference sequence). DNA of the CDR3: TGTGCCACCGGGGGGGGCGGAGGCCTCTCCTACGAGCAGTACTTC. Its protein is CATGGGGGLSYEQYF.

The chain combines TRBV5-1 with TRBJ1-1; a possible D gene is TRBD1 (6 bases). The CDR3 spans 14 residues. From germline, CDR1 is SGHRS and CDR2 YFSETQ. Trimming cost V 3 bases and J 4 bases, with 13 bases left between them. Written as DNA, the CDR3 is TGCGCCAGCAGCTCAACGCCACAGGGCACTGAAGCTTTCTTT. The encoded protein is CASSSTPQGTEAFF. Using reference TRBV5-1 and TRBJ1-1 for the parts outside the CDR3, the full variable domain is KAGVTQTPRYLIKTRGQQVTLSCSPISGHRSVSWYQQTPGQGLQFLFEYFSETQRNKGNFPGRFSGRQFSNSRSEMNVSTLELGDSALYLCASSSTPQGTEAFFGQGTRLTVV.

The chain is built from TRBV5-1 and TRBJ1-2; no definite D call. The ends were cut back, 0 bases at V and 5 bases at J, with 11 bases in the middle. Germline CDR1 reads SGHRS; CDR2 reads YFSETQ. The CDR3 loop spans 14 amino acids. In DNA, the CDR3 is TGCGCCAGCAGCTTGGACTATAAAGGTTATGGCTACACCTTC. Translation: CASSLDYKGYGYTF.

This chain connects TRBV29-1 to TRBJ2-7, with D uncertain. The CDR3 length is 12 residues. The V and J ends lost 5 bases and 7 bases respectively, with 15 bases between them. CDR1 SQVTM and CDR2 ANQGSEA come from the germline V gene. DNA of the CDR3: TGCAGCGTTATAGCCCACTTCGGGGAGCAGTACTTC. Protein product: CSVIAHFGEQYF.

The chain carries TRBV6-6 and TRBJ2-2; TRBD1 aligns across 7 bases. Germline loops: CDR1 MNHNY, CDR2 SVGAGI (reference sequence). V was clipped by 5 bases and J by 6 bases; unmatched bases: 6. The CDR3 is 14 residues long. The CDR3 region is CASSPNRGPGELFF. CDR3 in DNA: TGTGCCAGCAGTCCCAACAGGGGTCCCGGGGAGCTGTTTTTT.